These 8 T cell receptor beta chains originate from one sample sequenced in a study of beta chain features in type 1 diabetes. As every portion of the isolated RNA was reverse transcribed, the sequencing read expressed TCRB transcripts. The protocol was immunoSEQ multiplex PCR, while the TCRdb copy is restricted to in-frame clones and leaves out a portion. Counted here are about 930,000 clones, 15% to 20% occurring once; the ten biggest clones make up 0.023%. Sequenced: naive CD4+ T cells from blood. Receptors originate from a woman younger than 30 in good health.

The chain employs TRBV6-5 and TRBJ1-4; D perhaps matches TRBD1 (5 bases). Trimming removed 6 bases from V and 7 bases from J, with 9 bases in between. The CDR3 runs to 12 residues. Per germline, CDR1 MNHEY and CDR2 SVGAGI. CDR3 bases: TGTGCCAGCAGCGACAGAGGTGAAAAACTGTTTTTT. It specifies CASSDRGEKLFF.

The chain links TRBV28 to TRBJ1-1; D is possibly TRBD1 (6 bases). The V end was cut by 3 bases, the J end by 11 bases, with 22 bases between. Germline lookup yields CDR1 MDHEN and CDR2 SYDVKM. The CDR3 spans 15 residues. The CDR3 DNA reads TGTGCCAGCAGTTTTTGGCCGAGACAGGCGTCGATGGCTTTCTTT. Residues: CASSFWPRQASMAFF.

The chain combines TRBV6-5 with TRBJ1-2, with unresolved D. Germline CDR1 and CDR2: MNHEY and SVGAGI. The CDR3 length is 14 residues. V lost 4 bases to trimming and J lost 2 bases, with 11 bases between them. This chain's CDR3 is CASSLFGENYGYTF. In DNA, the CDR3 is TGTGCCAGCAGTTTATTTGGAGAGAACTATGGCTACACCTTC.

This clone was seen a few times. The rearrangement joins TRBV7-9 to TRBJ2-2, with D unresolved. Germline CDR1 SEHNR, CDR2 FQNEAQ (reference sequence). Trimming cost V 1 base and J 3 bases, with 9 bases left between them. The CDR3 is made up of 15 amino acids. CDR3 bases: TGTGCCAGCAGCTTAGGACTCGAATACACCGGGGAGCTGTTTTTT. Its protein is CASSLGLEYTGELFF.

This clone was seen more than once but under ten times. The V gene is TRBV11-2, the J gene TRBJ2-7, with TRBD2 matching over 8 bases. Germline CDR1 SGHAT, CDR2 FQNNGV. Trimming cost V 3 bases and J 3 bases; bases outside gene matches: 7. The CDR3 spans 15 residues. CDR3 coding DNA: TGTGCCAGCAGCTTGGGACTAGAAGGATTCTACGAGCAGTACTTC. Protein product: CASSLGLEGFYEQYF.

A few counts support this clone. The CDR3 reads CATSREIGLAVTDTQYF. Written as DNA, the CDR3 is TGTGCCACCAGCAGAGAAATAGGACTAGCAGTAACAGATACGCAGTATTTT. The rearrangement joins TRBV15 to TRBJ2-3, with TRBD2 identical over 8 bases. With V trimmed by 0 bases and J by 3 bases, 8 bases remained unmatched. Germline CDR1 reads LNHNV; CDR2 reads YYDKDF (reference sequence). The CDR3 has 17 amino acids.

The chain links TRBV19 to TRBJ1-1; tentatively, D is TRBD1 (6 bases). The germline CDR1 and CDR2 sequences are LNHDA and SQIVND (reference sequence). The CDR3 runs 14 residues. Trimming cost V 6 bases and J 0 bases, with 11 bases left between them. The CDR3 reads CASRWGGMNTEAFF. CDR3 sequence (DNA): TGTGCCAGTAGATGGGGGGGCATGAACACTGAAGCTTTCTTT.

The table lists this clone with a few counts. The sample contains more than one DNA sequence encoding this CDR3. This chain connects TRBV7-9 to TRBJ1-1, with a weak D call TRBD1 (5 bases). V lost 5 bases and J 4 bases, leaving 17 bases between the germline ends. Per the germline V gene, CDR1 is SEHNR and CDR2 is FQNEAQ (reference sequence). The CDR3 spans 15 residues. The CDR3 protein is CASSPSGGFTTEAFF. Written as DNA, the CDR3 is TGTGCCAGCAGCCCTTCCGGGGGTTTTACCACTGAAGCTTTCTTT. The variable domain in full, completed from reference TRBV7-9 and TRBJ1-1, reads DTGVSQNPRHKITKRGQNVTFRCDPISEHNRLYWYRQTLGQGPEFLTYFQNEAQLEKSRLLSDRFSAERPKGSFSTLEIQRTEQGDSAMYLCASSPSGGFTTEAFFGQGTRLTVV.